The 27 T cell receptor beta chains below all came from one sample that was sequenced in a study of cytomegalovirus exposure and HLA in healthy donors. PCR used 60 Vbeta primers and 13 Jbeta primers. The assay was immunoSEQ multiplex PCR, and TCRdb's table has in-frame clones only and misses some. The sample lists about 110,000 clones, roughly 73% seen once, with roughly 0.9% in the top ten. The material sequenced was PBMCs. These receptors came from a woman under 40 in good health and CMV-seronegative.

The V call is TRBV4-2, the J call TRBJ1-2; no clear D gene. CDR3 length: 15 amino acids. The V gene's germline CDR1 is LGHNA and CDR2 YNFKEQ. V was trimmed by 0 bases and J by 8 bases, leaving 16 bases between them. CDR3 DNA: TGTGCCAGCAGCCAAGATAGCGAAGAACCCTGGGGCTACACCTTC. It specifies CASSQDSEEPWGYTF.

The V call is TRBV6-1, the J call TRBJ1-1, with D perhaps matching TRBD1 (6 bases). V lost 6 bases and J lost 1, with 12 bases in between. The CDR3 loop spans 14 amino acids. Germline CDR1 MNHNS, CDR2 SASEGT. CDR3 nucleotides: TGTGCCAGCAGCCTGACAGGTGGGAACACTGAAGCTTTCTTT. Amino acid sequence: CASSLTGGNTEAFF.

The CDR3 DNA sequence: TGTGCCAGCAGCAAGGACAGGGGCTCTAACACCATATATTTT. It specifies CASSKDRGSNTIYF. V is TRBV5-6 and J is TRBJ1-3; 9 positions match TRBD1. V gave up 4 bases and J gave up 7 bases; unmatched junction bases: 6. Germline V gene lookup returns CDR1 SGHDT and CDR2 YYEEEE. This CDR3 is built from 14 residues.

The chain employs TRBV15 and TRBJ2-7; weak D call: TRBD1 (5 bases). Germline CDR1 is LNHNV and CDR2 is YYDKDF (reference sequence). The CDR3 runs 14 residues. V was shortened by 5 bases and J by 0 bases, with 11 bases between the two germline ends. The CDR3 here is CATSLDRSSYEQYF. In nucleotides, the CDR3 is TGTGCCACCAGCCTTGACAGATCCTCCTACGAGCAGTACTTC. The full variable domain, in which reference TRBV15 and TRBJ2-7 provide the parts outside the CDR3, is DAMVIQNPRYQVTQFGKPVTLSCSQTLNHNVMYWYQQKSSQAPKLLFHYYDKDFNNEADTPDNFQSRRPNTSFCFLDIRSPGLGDTAMYLCATSLDRSSYEQYFGPGTRLTVT.

In its sample, this clone was seen once. The rearrangement links TRBV6-5 to TRBJ1-1, with D unresolved. The CDR3 is 13 amino acids. The germline V gene has CDR1 MNHEY and CDR2 SVGAGI. V shed 2 bases and J shed 2 bases, with 6 bases lying between them. The CDR3, as DNA: TGTGCCAGCAGTTACACGGTAAACACTGAAGCTTTCTTT. It encodes CASSYTVNTEAFF.

V is TRBV29-1 and J is TRBJ2-1, with TRBD2 as a possible D gene (6 bases). The CDR3 is 13 amino acids. Trimming removed 1 base from V and 9 bases from J, with 13 bases in between. Germline-derived CDR1 and CDR2 are SQVTM and ANQGSEA. The CDR3 reads CSVEGRVVTEQFF. The CDR3 bases are TGCAGCGTTGAAGGGAGGGTGGTAACTGAGCAGTTCTTC.

This clone has just one count. V and J are TRBV5-4 and TRBJ2-6; TRBD1 might be the D (6 bases). V shed 6 bases and J shed 0 bases, with 16 bases lying between them. The CDR3 has 17 amino acids. Looked up from germline, CDR1 is SGHNT and CDR2 is YYREEE (reference sequence). The CDR3 loop is CASTSGVPLSGANVLTF. CDR3 sequence (DNA): TGTGCCAGCACCTCAGGGGTCCCTCTCTCTGGGGCCAACGTCCTGACTTTC.

The genes are TRBV5-1 and TRBJ1-1, with 7 bases lining up with TRBD1. CDR3 length: 15 residues. The germline CDR1 and CDR2 sequences are SGHRS and YFSETQ. With 0 bases clipped from V and 1 base from J, the junction kept 3 bases outside the gene matches. The CDR3 region has the DNA TGCGCCAGCAGCTTGGTAGGGGGCGAGAACACTGAAGCTTTCTTT. Its protein product is CASSLVGGENTEAFF.

This rearrangement joins TRBV7-2 to TRBJ1-2; possibly TRBD1 for D (6 bases). The CDR3 loop spans 13 amino acids. Trimming left V 3 bases short and J 8 bases short, with 13 bases between. Germline CDR1 and CDR2: SGHTA and FQGNSA. The CDR3 spells CASSLNRDQGYTF. As DNA, the CDR3 is TGTGCCAGCAGCTTGAACAGGGATCAGGGCTACACCTTC.

The chain carries TRBV27 and TRBJ1-2; D is undetermined. CDR3 size: 14 residues. Looked up from germline, CDR1 is MNHEY and CDR2 is SMNVEV (reference sequence). V was pared by 0 bases and J by 7 bases, with 12 bases between. CDR3 DNA sequence: TGTGCCAGCAGTTTATCCAGGTCCGGTTCTGGCTACACCTTC. It encodes CASSLSRSGSGYTF.

The chain has TRBV27 and TRBJ2-1; TRBD1 is a possible D gene (6 bases). The CDR3 sequence is 16 residues long. Trimming removed 5 bases from V and 0 bases from J, with 14 bases in between. Germline V gene sequence: CDR1 MNHEY, CDR2 SMNVEV (reference sequence). CDR3 residues: CASSPRQESSYNEQFF. For the CDR3, the DNA is TGTGCCAGCAGTCCAAGACAGGAGAGCTCCTACAATGAGCAGTTCTTC.

This chain uses TRBV6-6 with TRBJ1-5; the match to TRBD1 covers 9 bases. The CDR3 has 15 residues. The V gene end was trimmed by 4 bases and the J gene end by 2 bases; junction bases not matched to a gene: 3. CDR1 and CDR2 from the germline V gene are MNHNY and SVGAGI (reference sequence). The CDR3 sequence: CASSWTGEGNQPQHF. DNA of the CDR3: TGTGCCAGCAGTTGGACAGGGGAGGGCAATCAGCCCCAGCATTTT.

The V and J genes are TRBV19 and TRBJ1-5; 9 nucleotides line up with TRBD1. The length of the CDR3 is 16 residues. V shed 1 base and J 3 bases; nucleotides not matched to a gene: 4. Per the germline V gene, CDR1 is LNHDA and CDR2 is SQIVND (reference sequence). The CDR3 loop reads CASSIVDRGPNQPQHF. DNA of the CDR3: TGTGCCAGTAGTATAGTGGACAGGGGCCCCAATCAGCCCCAGCATTTT.

The chain combines TRBV15 with TRBJ1-1; 7 bases map to TRBD1. The CDR3 has 14 residues. Germline trimming cut 4 bases from V and 4 bases from J; bases unmatched to any gene: 6. Germline CDR1 reads LNHNV; CDR2 reads YYDKDF (reference sequence). In DNA form, the CDR3 reads TGTGCCACCAGCAAAGAGGGGGCCAGCACTGAAGCTTTCTTT. It yields the protein CATSKEGASTEAFF. The whole variable domain, filled in from reference TRBV15 and TRBJ1-1, reads DAMVIQNPRYQVTQFGKPVTLSCSQTLNHNVMYWYQQKSSQAPKLLFHYYDKDFNNEADTPDNFQSRRPNTSFCFLDIRSPGLGDTAMYLCATSKEGASTEAFFGQGTRLTVV.

The gene calls are TRBV7-9 and TRBJ2-1, with D possibly being TRBD1 (6 bases). This CDR3 is built from 16 residues. V lost 5 bases and J 0 bases, leaving 14 bases between the germline ends. Germline loops: CDR1 SEHNR, CDR2 FQNEAQ (reference sequence). The DNA for the CDR3 is TGTGCCAGCAGCCTAGGACAGTCGAGCTCCTACAATGAGCAGTTCTTC. Its protein product is CASSLGQSSSYNEQFF.

The J gene is TRBJ1-4, the V gene TRBV19; TRBD1 is a possible D gene (6 bases). V lost 4 bases to trimming and J lost 7 bases, with 16 bases between them. This CDR3 is 15 amino acids long. Germline loops: CDR1 LNHDA, CDR2 SQIVND (reference sequence). The CDR3 DNA is TGTGCCAGTAGTACAAACCAAGTAGGGGGTGAAAAACTGTTTTTT. Residues: CASSTNQVGGEKLFF.

The genes are TRBV5-1 and TRBJ1-4; no clear D. V was trimmed by 7 bases and J by 8 bases, leaving 18 bases between them. Germline CDR1 and CDR2: SGHRS and YFSETQ. The CDR3 runs to 14 residues. In DNA, the CDR3 is TGCGCCAGCGGTTCCTCCTCAGGAGGGGAAAAACTGTTTTTT. It codes for CASGSSSGGEKLFF.

The V call is TRBV7-9, the J call TRBJ1-1; tentatively, D is TRBD1 (5 bases). CDR1 is SEHNR and CDR2 is FQNEAQ in the germline V gene (reference sequence). The CDR3 sequence is 14 residues long. V was pared by 7 bases and J by 6 bases, with 18 bases between. CDR3 amino acids: CASTTVGGVAEAFF. The CDR3 region has the DNA TGTGCCAGCACCACAGTGGGAGGGGTCGCTGAAGCTTTCTTT.

The CDR3 coding sequence is TGTGCCAGCAGCCGGTTGGACAGGGACGGCTACACCTTC. This gives the protein CASSRLDRDGYTF. The chain links TRBV4-2 to TRBJ1-2; 8 nucleotides match TRBD1. V shed 4 bases, J shed 8 bases, and the junction held 6 bases outside the gene matches. The CDR3 is made up of 13 amino acids. CDR1 and CDR2 from the germline V gene are LGHNA and YNFKEQ.

The sample holds one count of this clone. The chain is built from TRBV5-1 and TRBJ2-1, with D perhaps TRBD1 (5 bases). Germline CDR1 SGHRS, CDR2 YFSETQ. V dropped 2 bases and J dropped 6 bases, with 15 bases sitting between them. The CDR3 is 15 residues long. CDR3 nucleotides: TGCGCCAGCAGCTTTGGTACAGGACGGCCCAATGAGCAGTTCTTC. It is translated as CASSFGTGRPNEQFF.

This clone was recorded a few times. The chain has TRBV7-3 and TRBJ2-1; 9 positions agree with TRBD2. Germline-derived CDR1 and CDR2 are SGHTA and FQGTGA. The CDR3 covers 15 residues. V trimming: 0 bases; J trimming: 3 bases; junction bases outside the gene matches: 0. CDR3 in DNA: TGTGCCAGCAGCTTAACTAGCGGGGGCTACAATGAGCAGTTCTTC. It encodes CASSLTSGGYNEQFF.

This clone was detected once. V usage is TRBV2 and J usage is TRBJ2-7, with a possible D match to TRBD2 (6 bases). The germline V gene encodes CDR1 SNHLY and CDR2 FYNNEI. Trimming stripped 2 bases from V and 4 bases from J, with 15 bases between. CDR3 length equals 15 residues. The CDR3 sequence: CASSEWGGIEYEQYF. In DNA form, the CDR3 reads TGTGCCAGCAGTGAATGGGGCGGGATAGAGTACGAGCAGTACTTC. The variable domain in full, completed from reference TRBV2 and TRBJ2-7, reads EPEVTQTPSHQVTQMGQEVILRCVPISNHLYFYWYRQILGQKVEFLVSFYNNEISEKSEIFDDQFSVERPDGSNFTLKIRSTKLEDSAMYFCASSEWGGIEYEQYFGPGTRLTVT.

The chain couples TRBV7-6 to TRBJ2-5; D is ambiguous. Germline loops: CDR1 SGHVS, CDR2 FNYEAQ. Trimming removed 0 bases from V and 1 base from J, with 3 bases in between. The CDR3 spans 13 residues. CDR3 residues: CASSLALQETQYF. CDR3 sequence (DNA): TGTGCCAGCAGCTTAGCCCTCCAAGAGACCCAGTACTTC. The variable domain in full, with the rest retrieved from reference TRBV7-6 and TRBJ2-5, is GAGVSQSPRYKVTKRGQDVALRCDPISGHVSLYWYRQALGQGPEFLTYFNYEAQQDKSGLPNDRFSAERPEGSISTLTIQRTEQRDSAMYRCASSLALQETQYFGPGTRLLVL.

The gene calls are TRBV6-5 and TRBJ2-1, with 13 bases identical to TRBD2. Looked up from germline, CDR1 is MNHEY and CDR2 is SVGAGI. Trimming removed 6 bases from V and 6 bases from J; junction bases left unmatched: 2. This CDR3 is 14 amino acids long. CDR3 coding DNA: TGTGCCAGCAGCGGACTAGCGGGAGTCAATGAGCAGTTCTTC. Its translation is CASSGLAGVNEQFF.

The rearrangement links TRBV7-6 to TRBJ2-1; 8 bases line up with TRBD1. Per the germline V gene, CDR1 is SGHVS and CDR2 is FNYEAQ. V shed 6 bases, J shed 5 bases, and the junction held 9 bases outside the gene matches. This CDR3 has 15 amino acids. The CDR3, as DNA: TGTGCCAGCAGTCGTCAGGGGGCGCGGGACAATGAGCAGTTCTTC. Its protein is CASSRQGARDNEQFF.

The chain carries TRBV27 and TRBJ2-1; 11 bases are a match to TRBD2. The V gene's germline CDR1 is MNHEY and CDR2 SMNVEV (reference sequence). The CDR3 consists of 17 residues. V was clipped by 4 bases and J by 8 bases; unmatched bases: 13. CDR3 protein: CASSSPELAGEIHEQFF. The CDR3, as DNA: TGTGCCAGCAGTTCCCCGGAACTAGCGGGAGAAATCCATGAGCAGTTCTTC.

The chain is built from TRBV30 and TRBJ1-4; D is possibly TRBD1 (5 bases). This CDR3 spans 14 amino acids. Trimming stripped 2 bases from V and 0 bases from J, with 7 bases between. Germline V lookup: CDR1 GTSNPN, CDR2 SVGIG (reference sequence). In nucleotides, the CDR3 is TGTGCCTGGAGTCGACAGTCAACTAATGAAAAACTGTTTTTT. It translates to CAWSRQSTNEKLFF.